The clone carrying this T cell receptor beta chain occurred many times. Its antigen remains unidentified. Amplified regions were TCR beta CDR3 sequences from RNA transcripts. The HTBI set primed first-round TCR CDR3 RT-PCR. TCRdb ran MiXCR on the multiplex PCR reads and lists one entry per CDR3 protein. The sample lists some 560,000 distinct CDR3 sequences; 15% to 18% were seen once. There are 17 residues in the CDR3. Germline V gene data show CDR1 as LNHNV and CDR2 as YYDKDF (reference sequence). V lost 0 bases to trimming and J lost 0 bases, with 12 bases between them. The data belong to a study of T cells in Graves' hyperthyroidism and ophthalmopathy. At the level of the study: The blood sample was taken at first diagnosis, before treatment began.

Study results and caveats: Separation of ophthalmopathy from stable hyperthyroidism was achieved by a 13 V-J model.

The genes are TRBV15 and TRBJ2-1; D call uncertain. The sequence came from a woman in her 30s with Graves' hyperthyroidism. Sequenced sample: blood. Written as DNA, the CDR3 is TGTGCCACCAGCAGAGATCGGCAGCTTAGCTCCTACAATGAGCAGTTCTTC. It is translated as CATSRDRQLSSYNEQFF.